A selection of T cell receptor beta chains follows, all from one sample in a study of T cell responses to AZD1222 COVID-19 vaccine. This table comes from immunoSEQ multiplex PCR, and its TCRdb copy is limited to in-frame clones, with some not included. This table has around 80,000 clones, 70% to 90% appearing once. The specimen was peripheral blood, collected 28 days after the second AZD1222 dose. These receptors were collected from an adult who received the AZD1222 COVID-19 vaccine. CDR3s include the opening cysteine and the closing phenylalanine or tryptophan. The D gene is left open where the match is weak. Only some rows state a clone size, as once, few, many or a class for expanded clones.

clone_size: .
d_call: .
j_call: TRBJ1-4
v_call: TRBV3-1/TRBV3-2
cdr3_aa: CASSVQRATNEKLFF
cdr3_nt: TGTGCCAGCAGCGTACAGCGAGCAACTAATGAAAAACTGTTTTTT

clone_size: .
d_call: .
j_call: TRBJ2-5
v_call: TRBV5-1
cdr3_aa: CASSPTPGEETQYF
cdr3_nt: TGCGCCAGCAGCCCAACCCCAGGGGAAGAGACCCAGTACTTC

clone_size: .
d_call: TRBD1
j_call: TRBJ1-1
v_call: TRBV9
cdr3_aa: CASSPRQGSHTEAFF
cdr3_nt: TGTGCCAGCAGCCCTAGACAGGGAAGTCACACTGAAGCTTTCTTT

clone_size: .
d_call: .
j_call: TRBJ1-5
v_call: TRBV24-1
cdr3_aa: CATSDTGSNQPQHF
cdr3_nt: TGTGCCACCAGTGATACGGGATCTAATCAGCCCCAGCATTTT

clone_size: .
d_call: TRBD1
j_call: TRBJ1-5
v_call: TRBV28
cdr3_aa: CASIRDRGTGSQPQHF
cdr3_nt: TGTGCCAGCATACGGGACAGGGGGACGGGTAGCCAGCCCCAGCATTTT

clone_size: .
d_call: .
j_call: TRBJ1-5
v_call: TRBV2
cdr3_aa: CASSEWGQSWRGNQPQHF
cdr3_nt: TGTGCCAGCAGTGAATGGGGACAAAGCTGGAGGGGGAATCAGCCCCAGCATTTT

clone_size: .
d_call: .
j_call: TRBJ2-7
v_call: TRBV11-2
cdr3_aa: CASTLRWEEQYF
cdr3_nt: TGTGCCAGCACCCTCCGGTGGGAGGAGCAGTACTTC

clone_size: .
d_call: TRBD1
j_call: TRBJ1-1
v_call: TRBV5-4
cdr3_aa: CASSPTGWGTEAFF
cdr3_nt: TGTGCCAGCAGCCCGACAGGGTGGGGCACTGAAGCTTTCTTT

clone_size: .
d_call: TRBD1
j_call: TRBJ1-3
v_call: TRBV28
cdr3_aa: CASSLSTGPGNTIYF
cdr3_nt: TGTGCCAGCAGTTTATCGACAGGGCCTGGAAACACCATATATTTT

clone_size: few
d_call: .
j_call: TRBJ2-5
v_call: TRBV19
cdr3_aa: CASTHGGDLKETQYF
cdr3_nt: TGTGCCAGTACCCATGGTGGGGACTTAAAAGAGACCCAGTACTTC

clone_size: .
d_call: .
j_call: TRBJ2-3
v_call: TRBV6-4
cdr3_aa: CASSPRGTYSTDTQYF
cdr3_nt: TGTGCCAGCAGTCCGAGGGGAACCTATAGCACAGATACGCAGTATTTT

clone_size: .
d_call: .
j_call: TRBJ1-4
v_call: TRBV29-1
cdr3_aa: CSVEDWGDEKLFF
cdr3_nt: TGCAGCGTTGAAGATTGGGGGGATGAAAAACTGTTTTTT

clone_size: .
d_call: .
j_call: TRBJ2-1
v_call: TRBV2
cdr3_aa: CASSERQGSDNEQFF
cdr3_nt: TGTGCCAGCAGTGAACGGCAGGGGAGTGACAATGAGCAGTTCTTC

clone_size: .
d_call: .
j_call: TRBJ1-1
v_call: TRBV2
cdr3_aa: CASRLLQGGNTEAFF
cdr3_nt: TGTGCCAGCAGGCTATTACAAGGGGGGAACACTGAAGCTTTCTTT

clone_size: .
d_call: .
j_call: TRBJ2-7
v_call: TRBV28
cdr3_aa: CASSQGIGEQYF
cdr3_nt: TGTGCCAGCAGCCAGGGAATTGGGGAGCAGTACTTC

clone_size: .
d_call: TRBD2
j_call: TRBJ2-5
v_call: TRBV27
cdr3_aa: CASSQRLAGGLGETQYF
cdr3_nt: TGTGCCAGCAGTCAAAGACTAGCGGGGGGCCTCGGGGAGACCCAGTACTTC

clone_size: once
d_call: TRBD1
j_call: TRBJ2-6
v_call: TRBV19
cdr3_aa: CASSGDRGWANVLTF
cdr3_nt: TGTGCCAGTAGCGGTGACAGGGGGTGGGCCAACGTCCTGACTTTC

clone_size: .
d_call: TRBD2
j_call: TRBJ2-1
v_call: TRBV28
cdr3_aa: CASSPQLAGGLQQFF
cdr3_nt: TGTGCCAGCAGTCCACAACTAGCGGGGGGGCTTCAGCAGTTCTTC

clone_size: .
d_call: .
j_call: TRBJ2-1
v_call: TRBV2
cdr3_aa: CASSGGGAGSYNEQFF
cdr3_nt: TGTGCCAGCAGTGGTGGGGGGGCCGGGTCCTACAATGAGCAGTTCTTC

clone_size: .
d_call: .
j_call: TRBJ1-4
v_call: TRBV9
cdr3_aa: CASSEGRGREKLFF
cdr3_nt: TGTGCCAGCAGCGAAGGGAGGGGTAGGGAAAAACTGTTTTTT

clone_size: .
d_call: TRBD2
j_call: TRBJ2-3
v_call: TRBV4-2
cdr3_aa: CASSQKGTSGADTQYF
cdr3_nt: TGTGCCAGCAGCCAAAAAGGGACTAGCGGGGCAGATACGCAGTATTTT

clone_size: .
d_call: .
j_call: TRBJ1-5
v_call: TRBV20-1
cdr3_aa: CSASDQTGSNQPQHF
cdr3_nt: TGCAGTGCTAGTGACCAGACAGGCTCCAATCAGCCCCAGCATTTT

clone_size: .
d_call: .
j_call: TRBJ1-5
v_call: TRBV18
cdr3_aa: CASSQAGEGQPQHF
cdr3_nt: TGTGCCAGCTCCCAGGCAGGGGAGGGTCAGCCCCAGCATTTT

clone_size: .
d_call: .
j_call: TRBJ2-5
v_call: TRBV9
cdr3_aa: CASSARGTNQETQYF
cdr3_nt: TGTGCCAGCAGCGCACGGGGTACGAACCAAGAGACCCAGTACTTC

clone_size: few
d_call: .
j_call: TRBJ1-2
v_call: TRBV28
cdr3_aa: CASRLGYGYTF
cdr3_nt: TGTGCCAGCAGGCTGGGGTATGGCTACACCTTC

clone_size: .
d_call: TRBD2
j_call: TRBJ2-3
v_call: TRBV24-1
cdr3_aa: CATSEVAGEIRGTQYF
cdr3_nt: TGTGCCACCAGTGAGGTAGCGGGGGAAATCAGGGGTACGCAGTATTTT

clone_size: .
d_call: .
j_call: TRBJ2-7
v_call: TRBV5-1
cdr3_aa: CASSYSSFYEQYF
cdr3_nt: TGCGCCAGCAGCTATAGCAGCTTCTACGAGCAGTACTTC

clone_size: few
d_call: .
j_call: TRBJ2-3
v_call: TRBV18
cdr3_aa: CASSPLESPWKYF
cdr3_nt: TGTGCCAGCTCACCACTCGAGTCGCCCTGGAAGTATTTT

clone_size: .
d_call: TRBD1
j_call: TRBJ2-5
v_call: TRBV19
cdr3_aa: CASRAIQGARETQYF
cdr3_nt: TGTGCCAGTAGGGCGATACAGGGGGCCCGGGAGACCCAGTACTTC

clone_size: medium-sized
d_call: .
j_call: TRBJ1-5
v_call: TRBV10-3
cdr3_aa: CAIGDSNQPQHF
cdr3_nt: TGTGCCATCGGGGATAGCAATCAGCCCCAGCATTTT

clone_size: .
d_call: TRBD2
j_call: TRBJ2-5
v_call: TRBV27
cdr3_aa: CASSPSQGGETQYF
cdr3_nt: TGTGCCAGCAGTCCGAGCCAGGGAGGGGAGACCCAGTACTTC

clone_size: .
d_call: TRBD2
j_call: TRBJ2-5
v_call: TRBV27
cdr3_aa: CASSPGLAIAPAQYF
cdr3_nt: TGTGCCAGCAGTCCGGGACTAGCTATCGCCCCGGCCCAGTACTTC

clone_size: .
d_call: .
j_call: TRBJ2-5
v_call: TRBV19
cdr3_aa: CASSIDLGSPQTQYF
cdr3_nt: TGTGCCAGTAGTATAGATCTGGGGTCCCCACAGACCCAGTACTTC

clone_size: .
d_call: .
j_call: TRBJ1-5
v_call: TRBV6-1
cdr3_aa: CASSDGGNQPQHF
cdr3_nt: TGTGCCAGCAGTGACGGAGGTAATCAGCCCCAGCATTTT

clone_size: .
d_call: .
j_call: TRBJ2-2
v_call: TRBV5-1
cdr3_aa: CASSLSNAPNTGELFF
cdr3_nt: TGCGCCAGCAGCTTGTCAAATGCACCGAACACCGGGGAGCTGTTTTTT

clone_size: .
d_call: TRBD1
j_call: TRBJ1-1
v_call: TRBV6-5
cdr3_aa: CASKTGDNTEAFF
cdr3_nt: TGTGCCAGCAAGACAGGGGACAACACTGAAGCTTTCTTT

clone_size: .
d_call: .
j_call: TRBJ1-1
v_call: TRBV20-1
cdr3_aa: CSPNTEAFF
cdr3_nt: TGCAGTCCGAACACTGAAGCTTTCTTT

clone_size: .
d_call: TRBD2
j_call: TRBJ2-1
v_call: TRBV27
cdr3_aa: CASSLRLAGDHYNEQFF
cdr3_nt: TGTGCCAGCAGTTTAAGACTAGCGGGGGACCACTACAATGAGCAGTTCTTC

clone_size: .
d_call: .
j_call: TRBJ1-5
v_call: TRBV19
cdr3_aa: CASSIQKDQPQHF
cdr3_nt: TGTGCCAGTAGTATCCAGAAAGATCAGCCCCAGCATTTT

clone_size: .
d_call: .
j_call: TRBJ1-4
v_call: TRBV9
cdr3_aa: CASSVRDTTNEKLFF
cdr3_nt: TGTGCCAGCAGCGTGCGTGATACAACTAATGAAAAACTGTTTTTT

clone_size: .
d_call: .
j_call: TRBJ2-1
v_call: TRBV6-1
cdr3_aa: CASSEAGQYNEQFF
cdr3_nt: TGTGCCAGCAGTGAAGCGGGTCAGTACAATGAGCAGTTCTTC

clone_size: .
d_call: .
j_call: TRBJ2-5
v_call: TRBV7-8
cdr3_aa: CASNAVRGGQETQYF
cdr3_nt: TGTGCCAGCAACGCCGTCAGGGGAGGGCAAGAGACCCAGTACTTC

clone_size: .
d_call: TRBD1
j_call: TRBJ1-6
v_call: TRBV19
cdr3_aa: CASSSTGNLNSPLHF
cdr3_nt: TGTGCCAGTAGTTCGACAGGGAATTTAAATTCACCCCTCCACTTT

clone_size: .
d_call: .
j_call: TRBJ2-3
v_call: TRBV7-7
cdr3_aa: CASSLGTWGATDTQYF
cdr3_nt: TGTGCTAGCAGCTTAGGGACGTGGGGGGCGACAGATACGCAGTATTTT

clone_size: .
d_call: .
j_call: TRBJ1-3
v_call: TRBV4-1
cdr3_aa: CASSQGYGNTIYF
cdr3_nt: TGCGCCAGCAGCCAGGGTTACGGAAACACCATATATTTT

clone_size: .
d_call: .
j_call: TRBJ1-1
v_call: TRBV2
cdr3_aa: CAKSRAGEAFF
cdr3_nt: TGTGCCAAATCGAGGGCGGGTGAAGCTTTCTTT

clone_size: .
d_call: .
j_call: TRBJ2-3
v_call: TRBV5-1
cdr3_aa: CASSLVTRERDTQYF
cdr3_nt: TGCGCCAGCAGCTTGGTTACGAGAGAACGAGATACGCAGTATTTT

clone_size: .
d_call: .
j_call: TRBJ1-6
v_call: TRBV28
cdr3_aa: CASSPLAAGVDSPLHF
cdr3_nt: TGTGCCAGCAGTCCATTGGCGGCAGGGGTGGATTCACCCCTCCACTTT

clone_size: .
d_call: .
j_call: TRBJ1-6
v_call: TRBV5-4
cdr3_aa: CASSLDSLENSPLHF
cdr3_nt: TGTGCCAGCAGTTTGGACAGTTTAGAGAATTCACCCCTCCACTTT

clone_size: .
d_call: .
j_call: TRBJ2-5
v_call: TRBV3-1/TRBV3-2
cdr3_aa: CASSQDFGSGAPVTQYF
cdr3_nt: TGTGCCAGCAGCCAAGATTTTGGTAGCGGAGCCCCGGTGACCCAGTACTTC

clone_size: .
d_call: TRBD1
j_call: TRBJ2-7
v_call: TRBV6-6
cdr3_aa: CASSSTQGASYEQYF
cdr3_nt: TGTGCCAGCAGTTCTACACAGGGGGCCTCCTACGAGCAGTACTTC

clone_size: .
d_call: .
j_call: TRBJ2-1
v_call: TRBV4-1
cdr3_aa: CASSQVLYLQGRLYNEQFF
cdr3_nt: TGCGCCAGCAGCCAAGTCTTATACTTACAGGGAAGACTTTACAATGAGCAGTTCTTC

clone_size: .
d_call: .
j_call: TRBJ2-5
v_call: TRBV7-9
cdr3_aa: CASSFDTGETQYF
cdr3_nt: TGTGCCAGCAGCTTCGACACCGGGGAGACCCAGTACTTC

clone_size: .
d_call: TRBD2
j_call: TRBJ2-2
v_call: TRBV6-5
cdr3_aa: CASSSRGGRTGELFF
cdr3_nt: TGTGCCAGCAGTTCCCGGGGAGGGAGGACCGGGGAGCTGTTTTTT

clone_size: .
d_call: TRBD1
j_call: TRBJ1-6
v_call: TRBV27
cdr3_aa: CATSAPRDRVNSPLHF
cdr3_nt: TGTGCCACCTCAGCTCCCCGGGACAGGGTCAATTCACCCCTCCACTTT

clone_size: .
d_call: .
j_call: TRBJ2-7
v_call: TRBV19
cdr3_aa: CASSLEGKIYEQYF
cdr3_nt: TGTGCCAGTAGTCTCGAGGGTAAAATCTACGAGCAGTACTTC

clone_size: .
d_call: .
j_call: TRBJ1-5
v_call: TRBV19
cdr3_aa: CASSTTPGLLEQPQHF
cdr3_nt: TGTGCCAGTAGTACTACCCCGGGCCTACTTGAGCAGCCCCAGCATTTT

clone_size: few
d_call: .
j_call: TRBJ1-2
v_call: TRBV3-1/TRBV3-2
cdr3_aa: CASSQNSPYGYTF
cdr3_nt: TGTGCCAGCAGCCAAAACAGCCCCTATGGCTACACCTTC

clone_size: .
d_call: .
j_call: TRBJ1-6
v_call: TRBV28
cdr3_aa: CASSLYLPGMSSYNSPLHF
cdr3_nt: TGTGCCAGCAGTTTATATCTCCCCGGAATGAGCTCCTATAATTCACCCCTCCACTTT